Sequencing of this T cell receptor beta chain was carried out in a study of control samples from healthy donors and cancer patients. The CDR3 runs to 13 residues. V lost 3 bases and J 8 bases, leaving 11 bases between the germline ends. Germline V lookup: CDR1 MDHEN, CDR2 SYDVKM. Some clones are missing from TCRdb's copy, which holds only in-frame ones; the method was immunoSEQ multiplex PCR. The sample lists over 150,000 clones, around nine tenths occurring once. The V and J genes are TRBV28 and TRBJ1-3, with TRBD1 as a possible D gene (6 bases). This clonotype originated in a man aged 25-40 years in good health. Sequencing was carried out using blood. The CDR3 coding sequence is TGTGCCAGCAGTTTGACAGGTGAAGACACCATATATTTT. Translation: CASSLTGEDTIYF.